Following are 2 T cell receptor beta chains from one sample sequenced in a study of radiotherapy plus CTLA-4 blockade in lung cancer (dated by TCRdb to 2017 to 2018). The library was prepared using the immunoSEQ multiplex PCR assay. Sourced from immuneACCESS, this table was stored by TCRdb with only in-frame sequences that have V and J called. A share of the clones is absent; for the studies checked, an unresolved V gene accounts for under half, and the remainder has no known explanation. A total of approximately 110,000 clones appear in this sample, approximately 80% of them only once. Clones ranked in the top ten supply around 3% of the sample. The sequences come from peripheral blood, collected from a patient treated with radiotherapy plus ipilimumab. The receptors originated from a human donor with non-small cell lung cancer that progressed on radiotherapy plus ipilimumab. Some clones in this sample may be carry-over from other donors' samples.

The chain couples TRBV27 to TRBJ1-5; 9 positions match TRBD1. V lost 5 bases to trimming and J lost 3 bases; unmatched junction nucleotides: 14. Germline-derived CDR1 and CDR2 are MNHEY and SMNVEV (reference sequence). The CDR3 contains 18 residues. This chain's CDR3 is CASSPRGQGTRNNQPQHF. Here the CDR3 DNA reads TGTGCCAGCAGTCCAAGGGGACAGGGAACTAGGAACAATCAGCCCCAGCATTTT.

The chain couples TRBV11-2 to TRBJ2-7; D possibly corresponds to TRBD2 (6 bases). Trimming took 5 bases from V and 2 from J, leaving 10 bases between them. The CDR3 length is 13 residues. Germline V lookup: CDR1 SGHAT, CDR2 FQNNGV. The CDR3 sequence: CASSHGGAYEQYF. The CDR3 DNA sequence: TGTGCCAGCAGCCACGGAGGGGCCTACGAGCAGTACTTC.